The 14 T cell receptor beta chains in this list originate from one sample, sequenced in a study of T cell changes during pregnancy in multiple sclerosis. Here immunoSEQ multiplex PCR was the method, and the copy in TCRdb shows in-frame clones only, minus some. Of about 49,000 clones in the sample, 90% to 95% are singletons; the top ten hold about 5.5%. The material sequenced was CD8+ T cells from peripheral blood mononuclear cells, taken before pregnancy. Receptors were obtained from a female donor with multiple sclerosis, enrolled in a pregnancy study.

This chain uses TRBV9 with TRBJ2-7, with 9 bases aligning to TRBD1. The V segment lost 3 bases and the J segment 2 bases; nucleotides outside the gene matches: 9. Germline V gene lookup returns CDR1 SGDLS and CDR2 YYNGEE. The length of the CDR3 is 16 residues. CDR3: CASSGRTGGPTYEQYF. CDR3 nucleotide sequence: TGTGCCAGCAGCGGCCGAACAGGGGGCCCCACCTACGAGCAGTACTTC.

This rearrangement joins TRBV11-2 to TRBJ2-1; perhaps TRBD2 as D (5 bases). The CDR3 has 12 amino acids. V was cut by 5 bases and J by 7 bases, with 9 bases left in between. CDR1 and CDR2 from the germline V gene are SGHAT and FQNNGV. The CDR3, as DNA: TGTGCCAGCAGCCCTGGCGGGAATGAGCAGTTCTTC. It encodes CASSPGGNEQFF.

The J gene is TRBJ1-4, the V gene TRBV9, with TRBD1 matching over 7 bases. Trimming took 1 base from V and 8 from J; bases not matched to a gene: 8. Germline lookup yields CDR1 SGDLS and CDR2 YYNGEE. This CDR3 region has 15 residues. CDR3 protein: CASSVSGGQGEKLFF. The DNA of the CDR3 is TGTGCCAGCAGCGTATCAGGGGGACAAGGGGAAAAACTGTTTTTT.

CDR3 amino acids: CAISSGTGGTEAFF. The CDR3 DNA reads TGTGCCATCAGTTCCGGGACAGGGGGAACTGAAGCTTTCTTT. The V call is TRBV10-3, the J call TRBJ1-1; 11 bases line up with TRBD1. This CDR3 is built from 14 residues. The germline V gene has CDR1 ENHRY and CDR2 SYGVKD. J was trimmed by 5 bases and V by 5 bases; bases with no gene match: 4.

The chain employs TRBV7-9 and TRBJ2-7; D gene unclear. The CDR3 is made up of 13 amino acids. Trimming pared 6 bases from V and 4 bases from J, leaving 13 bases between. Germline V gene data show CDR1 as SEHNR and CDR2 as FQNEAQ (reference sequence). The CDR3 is CASRSGTYYEQYF. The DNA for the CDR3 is TGTGCCAGCAGGTCAGGAACCTATTACGAGCAGTACTTC.

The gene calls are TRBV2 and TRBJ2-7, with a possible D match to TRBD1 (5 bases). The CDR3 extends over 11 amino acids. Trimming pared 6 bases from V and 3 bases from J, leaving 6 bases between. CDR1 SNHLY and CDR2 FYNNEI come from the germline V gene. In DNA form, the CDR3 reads TGTGCCAGCAGGCAGGGCTACGAGCAGTACTTC. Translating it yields CASRQGYEQYF.

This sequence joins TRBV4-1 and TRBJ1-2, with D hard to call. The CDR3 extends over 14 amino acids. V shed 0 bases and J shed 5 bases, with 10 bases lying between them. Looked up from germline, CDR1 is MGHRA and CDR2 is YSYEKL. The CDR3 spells CASSQDRGEYGYTF. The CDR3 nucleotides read TGCGCCAGCAGCCAAGACCGCGGAGAATATGGCTACACCTTC.

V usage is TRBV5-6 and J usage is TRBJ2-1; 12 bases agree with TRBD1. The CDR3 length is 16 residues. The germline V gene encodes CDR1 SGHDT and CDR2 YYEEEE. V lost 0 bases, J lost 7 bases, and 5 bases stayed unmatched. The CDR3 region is CASSLVGTGGGNEQFF. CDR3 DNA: TGTGCCAGCAGCTTGGTTGGGACAGGGGGCGGGAATGAGCAGTTCTTC.

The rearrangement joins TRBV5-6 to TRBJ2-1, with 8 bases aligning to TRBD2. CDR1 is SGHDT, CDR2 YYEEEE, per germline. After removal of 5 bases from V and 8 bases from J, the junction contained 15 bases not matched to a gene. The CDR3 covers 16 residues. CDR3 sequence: CASRGAVQRERDEQFF. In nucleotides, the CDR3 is TGTGCCAGCAGGGGTGCGGTACAGCGGGAGAGGGATGAGCAGTTCTTC. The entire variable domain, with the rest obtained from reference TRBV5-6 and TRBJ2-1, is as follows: DAGVTQSPTHLIKTRGQQVTLRCSPKSGHDTVSWYQQALGQGPQFIFQYYEEEERQRGNFPDRFSGHQFPNYSSELNVNALLLGDSALYLCASRGAVQRERDEQFFGPGTRLTVL.

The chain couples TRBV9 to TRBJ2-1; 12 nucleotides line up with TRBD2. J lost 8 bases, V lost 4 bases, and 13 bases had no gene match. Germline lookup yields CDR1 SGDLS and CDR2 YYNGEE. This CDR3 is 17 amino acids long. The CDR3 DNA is TGTGCCAGCAGCCCAAAGACTAGCGGGAGTTTCGCCGATGAGCAGTTCTTC. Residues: CASSPKTSGSFADEQFF.

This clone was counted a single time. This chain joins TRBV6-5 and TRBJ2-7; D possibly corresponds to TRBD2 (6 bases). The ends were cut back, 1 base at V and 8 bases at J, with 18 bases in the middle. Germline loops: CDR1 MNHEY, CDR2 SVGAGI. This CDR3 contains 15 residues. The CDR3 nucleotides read TGTGCCAGCAGTTACTGGGAGTGGGGGGTATGGAAGCAGTACTTC. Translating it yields CASSYWEWGVWKQYF.

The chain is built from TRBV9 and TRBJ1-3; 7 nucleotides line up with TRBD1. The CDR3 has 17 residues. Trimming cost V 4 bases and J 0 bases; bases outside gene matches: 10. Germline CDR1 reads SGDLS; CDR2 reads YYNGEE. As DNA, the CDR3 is TGTGCCAGCAGCACCAATAGACAGGGAGGCTCTGGAAACACCATATATTTT. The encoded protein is CASSTNRQGGSGNTIYF.

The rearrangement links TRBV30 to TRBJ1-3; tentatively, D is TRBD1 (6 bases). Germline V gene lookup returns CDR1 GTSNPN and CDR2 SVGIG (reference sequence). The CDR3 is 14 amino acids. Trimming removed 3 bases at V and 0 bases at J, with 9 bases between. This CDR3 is CAWRDRNSGNTIYF. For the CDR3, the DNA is TGTGCCTGGAGGGACAGAAACTCTGGAAACACCATATATTTT.

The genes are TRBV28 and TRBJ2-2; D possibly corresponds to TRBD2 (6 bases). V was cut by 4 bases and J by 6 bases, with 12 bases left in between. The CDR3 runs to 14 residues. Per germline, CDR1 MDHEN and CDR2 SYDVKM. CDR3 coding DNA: TGTGCCAGCAGTTCGGGACTTGTGGCCGGGGAGCTGTTTTTT. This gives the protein CASSSGLVAGELFF.